The 2 T cell receptor beta chains reported below all come from one sample, sequenced in a study of blood T cell repertoires in COVID-19. This table comes from immunoSEQ multiplex PCR, and its TCRdb copy is limited to in-frame clones, with some not included. The profile shows a few hundred thousand clones, 88% of them singletons. Input material: PBMCs or T cells enriched from blood (not recorded which). The receptors here all came from a woman aged 25 to 39 who had been exposed to COVID-19.

The chain couples TRBV20-1 to TRBJ2-7; 12 nucleotides agree with TRBD1. CDR3 length: 16 residues. V was pared by 3 bases and J by 7 bases, with 13 bases of the junction left unmatched. CDR1 and CDR2 (germline): DFQATT, SNEGSKA (reference sequence). The CDR3: CSASPRGQGADREQYF. The CDR3 DNA sequence: TGCAGTGCTAGTCCCAGGGGACAGGGGGCAGATCGGGAGCAGTACTTC.

This chain joins TRBV4-2 and TRBJ2-2; D is perhaps TRBD2 (6 bases). V lost 0 bases to trimming and J lost 0 bases, with 11 bases between them. Germline CDR1 is LGHNA and CDR2 is YNFKEQ. This CDR3 contains 17 residues. The chain's CDR3 is CASSQEGVAANTGELFF. CDR3 bases: TGTGCCAGCAGCCAAGAGGGGGTAGCGGCGAACACCGGGGAGCTGTTTTTT.